Presented here are 25 T cell receptor beta chains from one specimen sequenced in a study of blood T cell repertoires in COVID-19. The repertoire was sequenced with immunoSEQ multiplex PCR; TCRdb's copy has only in-frame clones and lacks some. Counted here are 110,000 or so clones, roughly 87% occurring once; the ten biggest clones make up 6.5% to 8.5%. The sequenced sample consisted of peripheral blood. These receptors were obtained from a human donor in a cohort sampled during active COVID-19.

This chain uses TRBV9 with TRBJ2-6; D gene ambiguous. The CDR3 runs 16 residues. The V gene's germline CDR1 is SGDLS and CDR2 YYNGEE. V was cut by 3 bases and J by 0 bases, with 10 bases left in between. The CDR3 DNA reads TGTGCCAGCAGCGCCCGGGTCCTCTCTGGGGCCAACGTCCTGACTTTC. It yields the protein CASSARVLSGANVLTF.

The chain has TRBV6-6 and TRBJ2-7; 8 bases are shared with TRBD1. The V and J ends lost 5 bases and 7 bases, in that order; junction bases with no gene match: 22. Germline V gene data show CDR1 as MNHNY and CDR2 as SVGAGI (reference sequence). The CDR3 spans 18 residues. The CDR3 DNA is TGTGCCAGCAGTCGACCGATTATCGGACAGGGACCTCGGCGGGAGCAGTACTTC. As protein: CASSRPIIGQGPRREQYF.

This clone was counted between two and nine times. The CDR3 bases are TGCGCCAGCAGTGATGGCGGGTCCGGCGCCGGGGAGCTGTTTTTT. Its translation is CASSDGGSGAGELFF. This rearrangement joins TRBV10-1 to TRBJ2-2; a weak D match, TRBD2 (5 bases). Germline V gives CDR1 WNHNN, CDR2 SYGVQD (reference sequence). The length of the CDR3 is 15 residues. V was trimmed by 3 bases and J by 6 bases, leaving 14 bases between them.

The chain combines TRBV19 with TRBJ2-7; D unclear. The CDR3 consists of 12 residues. The V gene lost 9 bases and the J gene lost 3 bases, with 12 bases spanning the gap. Germline CDR1 and CDR2: LNHDA and SQIVND (reference sequence). The DNA for the CDR3 is TGTGCCAGCACGAACCGCTACTACGAGCAGTACTTC. This encodes CASTNRYYEQYF.

The chain combines TRBV5-6 with TRBJ2-1; 12 nucleotides match TRBD2. Trimming cost V 2 bases and J 9 bases; bases outside gene matches: 3. Germline CDR1 SGHDT, CDR2 YYEEEE. This CDR3 has 14 residues. CDR3 loop: CASSLTSGRLEQFF. The CDR3 DNA reads TGTGCCAGCAGCTTAACTAGCGGGAGGCTTGAGCAGTTCTTC.

The rearrangement uses TRBV7-3 and TRBJ2-2; TRBD1 matches at 10 bases. Germline V gene data show CDR1 as SGHTA and CDR2 as FQGTGA. The CDR3 is 16 residues long. J lost 2 bases, V lost 5 bases, and 5 bases had no gene match. DNA of the CDR3: TGTGCCAGCAGCGAAAGACAGGGGGCTAACACCGGGGAGCTGTTTTTT. Residues: CASSERQGANTGELFF.

V gene TRBV5-8 combines with J gene TRBJ1-5; 7 positions match TRBD1. CDR3 size: 16 residues. Trimming cost V 4 bases and J 0 bases; bases outside gene matches: 7. The germline gives CDR1 SGHTS, CDR2 YDEGEE. The CDR3 sequence: CASSRGQTFSNQPQHF. The CDR3 coding sequence is TGTGCCAGCAGCCGGGGACAGACCTTTAGCAATCAGCCCCAGCATTTT.

V is TRBV2 and J is TRBJ1-2, with 9 bases fitting TRBD1. The CDR3 is 19 residues long. Germline V lookup: CDR1 SNHLY, CDR2 FYNNEI. With 1 base clipped from V and 4 bases from J, the junction kept 16 bases outside the gene matches. CDR3 sequence (DNA): TGTGCCAGCAGTGAAGGGGACAGGGCCCAGCCACTCCGCCCCTATGGCTACACCTTC. This gives the protein CASSEGDRAQPLRPYGYTF. The variable domain in full, completed from reference TRBV2 and TRBJ1-2, reads EPEVTQTPSHQVTQMGQEVILRCVPISNHLYFYWYRQILGQKVEFLVSFYNNEISEKSEIFDDQFSVERPDGSNFTLKIRSTKLEDSAMYFCASSEGDRAQPLRPYGYTFGSGTRLTVV.

This clone occurred once. The rearrangement links TRBV5-4 to TRBJ2-2, with 10 positions matching TRBD1. Germline lookup yields CDR1 SGHNT and CDR2 YYREEE (reference sequence). This CDR3 is 16 amino acids long. The V gene end was trimmed by 4 bases and the J gene end by 7 bases; junction bases not matched to a gene: 10. The DNA for the CDR3 is TGTGCCAGCAGCCCCGAGACAGGGGGCGCGTTCGGGGAGCTGTTTTTT. It is translated as CASSPETGGAFGELFF.

J is TRBJ1-2 and V is TRBV6-6; D is possibly TRBD1 (5 bases). V shed 6 bases and J shed 1 base, with 9 bases lying between them. This CDR3 has 13 amino acids. Germline V gives CDR1 MNHNY, CDR2 SVGAGI (reference sequence). The CDR3 DNA reads TGTGCCAGCAGGCCGACAGATAACTATGGCTACACCTTC. Its translation is CASRPTDNYGYTF.

The rearrangement uses TRBV6-5 and TRBJ2-1; 7 nucleotides match TRBD2. Germline assignment: CDR1 MNHEY and CDR2 SVGAGI. After removal of 8 bases from V and 4 bases from J, the junction contained 14 bases not matched to a gene. The CDR3 is 16 amino acids. CDR3 bases: TGTGCCAGCCGTTCTGGGAGCGGGACCCTTTACAATGAGCAGTTCTTC. Protein product: CASRSGSGTLYNEQFF.

This clone was seen more than once but under ten times. The rearrangement uses TRBV11-2 and TRBJ1-4; 9 bases map to TRBD1. Germline V lookup: CDR1 SGHAT, CDR2 FQNNGV. The V and J ends lost 1 base and 6 bases, in that order; junction bases with no gene match: 0. The length of the CDR3 is 14 residues. CDR3 loop: CASSLGTGDEKLFF. CDR3 coding DNA: TGTGCCAGCAGCTTAGGGACAGGGGATGAAAAACTGTTTTTT.

The chain carries TRBV7-2 and TRBJ2-3; 9 nucleotides line up with TRBD2. CDR1 and CDR2 (germline): SGHTA, FQGNSA. Trimming at V came to 4 bases and at J to 2 bases, leaving 4 bases not matched to a gene. This CDR3 is 15 amino acids long. In nucleotides, the CDR3 is TGTGCCAGCAGCTATTCTAGCGGGAACACAGATACGCAGTATTTT. It encodes CASSYSSGNTDTQYF.

The CDR3 DNA sequence: TGTGCCAGCAGCGCAGGGACAGGGGGCTATCAGCCCCAGCATTTT. Amino acid sequence: CASSAGTGGYQPQHF. This chain connects TRBV9 to TRBJ1-5; TRBD1 matches 12 bases. Trimming removed 3 bases from V and 5 bases from J; junction bases left unmatched: 3. The CDR3 spans 15 residues. CDR1 and CDR2 from the germline V gene are SGDLS and YYNGEE.

The chain combines TRBV6-5 with TRBJ2-3; TRBD2 matches 12 bases. CDR3 length: 15 residues. Germline loops: CDR1 MNHEY, CDR2 SVGAGI. J lost 4 bases, V lost 7 bases, and 6 bases had no gene match. The CDR3 DNA sequence: TGTGCCAGCAATATACTAGCGGGAGGCCCAGATACGCAGTATTTT. This gives the protein CASNILAGGPDTQYF.

This clone has only a few counts. The chain has TRBV3-1 (or the pseudogene TRBV3-2) and TRBJ1-6, with D possibly being TRBD1 (5 bases). The CDR3 spans 17 residues. V was shortened by 2 bases and J by 9 bases, with 20 bases between the two germline ends. Per germline, CDR1 LGHDT and CDR2 YNNKEL (reference sequence). CDR3 bases: TGTGCCAGCAGCCAATACCCCGGGCAGGGTAAGGGTTCACCCCTCCACTTT. Its protein is CASSQYPGQGKGSPLHF.

The gene calls are TRBV28 and TRBJ2-4; the D gene is possibly TRBD1 (6 bases). CDR3 size: 17 residues. Between the trimmed V and J ends, which lost 3 bases and 6 bases, there was a span of 21 bases. Per the germline V gene, CDR1 is MDHEN and CDR2 is SYDVKM. Here the CDR3 reads CASSFFGLGAQGNIQYF. CDR3 nucleotides: TGTGCCAGCAGTTTTTTTGGGCTGGGGGCACAGGGAAACATTCAGTACTTC. Filled out from reference TRBV28 and TRBJ2-4, the complete variable domain reads DVKVTQSSRYLVKRTGEKVFLECVQDMDHENMFWYRQDPGLGLRLIYFSYDVKMKEKGDIPEGYSVSREKKERFSLILESASTNQTSMYLCASSFFGLGAQGNIQYFGAGTRLSVL.

The chain links TRBV25-1 to TRBJ2-7; D perhaps matches TRBD2 (7 bases). The V end was cut by 7 bases, the J end by 4 bases, with 20 bases between. The CDR3 runs 15 residues. CDR1 MGHDK and CDR2 SYGVNS come from the germline V gene. CDR3 in DNA: TGTGCCAGCATAGCTAGCGGTAAAAGGGGGTACGAGCAGTACTTC. Its protein product is CASIASGKRGYEQYF.

The J gene is TRBJ2-7, the V gene TRBV28, with a weak D call TRBD2 (6 bases). The CDR3 runs 13 residues. The V gene lost 7 bases and the J gene lost 3 bases, with 13 bases spanning the gap. CDR1 and CDR2 from the germline V gene are MDHEN and SYDVKM. CDR3 sequence: CASTGAGYYEQYF. The DNA of the CDR3 is TGTGCCAGCACGGGAGCCGGGTACTACGAGCAGTACTTC.

The chain recombines TRBV9 with TRBJ2-7; D is perhaps TRBD2 (6 bases). Per the germline V gene, CDR1 is SGDLS and CDR2 is YYNGEE. This CDR3 region has 17 residues. V gave up 1 base and J gave up 2 bases, with 19 bases separating them. CDR3 DNA: TGTGCCAGCAGCGTACCCCCGGGACTCCAGCCCACCTACGAGCAGTACTTC. It yields the protein CASSVPPGLQPTYEQYF.

This clone has a handful of counts. The chain is built from TRBV10-3 and TRBJ2-7; TRBD1 is a possible D gene (5 bases). The germline CDR1 and CDR2 sequences are ENHRY and SYGVKD. V was pared by 3 bases and J by 1 base, with 10 bases between. The CDR3 consists of 14 residues. CDR3 sequence (DNA): TGTGCCATCAGTGAACCAGGGTGGTCCTACGAGCAGTACTTC. Protein sequence: CAISEPGWSYEQYF.

This clone was seen once. This chain connects TRBV24-1 to TRBJ2-1, with D maybe TRBD2 (5 bases). Germline values: CDR1 KGHDR, CDR2 SFDVKD. The CDR3 is 15 residues long. V dropped 3 bases and J dropped 4 bases, with 12 bases sitting between them. The CDR3 bases are TGTGCCACCAGTGATACCCATAGCGATTACAATGAGCAGTTCTTC. This encodes CATSDTHSDYNEQFF.

A few counts support this clone. The genes are TRBV11-2 and TRBJ2-2, with 7 nucleotides matching TRBD1. The junction had 3 bases not matched to a gene; V was cut back by 5 bases and J by 0 bases. From germline, CDR1 is SGHAT and CDR2 FQNNGV. The CDR3 is 15 residues long. CDR3 residues: CASSPDRTNTGELFF. The CDR3 DNA reads TGTGCCAGCAGCCCGGACAGGACGAACACCGGGGAGCTGTTTTTT.

The chain combines TRBV5-1 with TRBJ1-2; TRBD1 might be the D (6 bases). V lost 4 bases, J lost 8 bases, and 15 bases lay in between. The CDR3 runs to 13 residues. Germline V gives CDR1 SGHRS, CDR2 YFSETQ. The CDR3 region is CASSQGPSEGYTF. In nucleotides, the CDR3 is TGCGCCAGCAGCCAGGGGCCCTCAGAGGGCTACACCTTC. The full variable domain, completed using reference TRBV5-1 and TRBJ1-2, is KAGVTQTPRYLIKTRGQQVTLSCSPISGHRSVSWYQQTPGQGLQFLFEYFSETQRNKGNFPGRFSGRQFSNSRSEMNVSTLELGDSALYLCASSQGPSEGYTFGSGTRLTVV.

V gene TRBV7-3 combines with J gene TRBJ2-1; D ambiguous. Trimming pared 0 bases from V and 12 bases from J, leaving 12 bases between. The CDR3 length is 13 residues. CDR1 is SGHTA, CDR2 FQGTGA, per germline. The CDR3 spells CASSLTAPQLQFF. The CDR3 nucleotides read TGTGCCAGCAGCTTAACTGCCCCTCAGTTGCAGTTCTTC.